A selection of T cell receptor beta chains follows, all from one sample in a study of T cells in Graves' hyperthyroidism and ophthalmopathy. TCRdb passed the multiplex PCR reads through MiXCR, listing each CDR3 protein once. Of under 800,000 distinct CDR3 sequences in the sample, 12% to 15% were seen once. The sequenced material came from blood. The source of these receptors is a woman under 30 with Graves' hyperthyroidism. The CDR3 runs from the conserved cysteine through the conserved F or W. The D gene is left open where the match is weak. The listing skips clone size in some rows; elsewhere it reads once, few, many or a size class.

j_call | d_call | cdr3_length | v_call | clone_size | cdr3_nt | cdr3_aa
TRBJ2-7 | - | 17 | TRBV13 | few | TGTGCCAGCAGCTTAGGCCCTTCAGGACTGGCAACCTGGGAGCAGTACTTC | CASSLGPSGLATWEQYF
TRBJ1-1 | TRBD1 | 17 | TRBV27 | many | TGTGCCAGCAGTTTATTAGGGTGGGACAGGATCAACACTGAAGCTTTCTTT | CASSLLGWDRINTEAFF
TRBJ2-2 | - | 15 | TRBV20-1 | - | TGCAGTGCTAGAGATTACGGGAGAGGCACCGGGGAGCTGTTTTTT | CSARDYGRGTGELFF
TRBJ2-3 | - | 15 | TRBV12-3/TRBV12-4 | - | TGTGCCAGCAGTTTAAGTCCTGGGGGGACAGATACGCAGTATTTT | CASSLSPGGTDTQYF
TRBJ2-3 | - | 18 | TRBV28 | many | TGTGCCAGCAGTTTGCCACTCCGACAGGGAGGGCTCTCGGATACGCAGTATTTT | CASSLPLRQGGLSDTQYF
TRBJ2-1 | - | 15 | TRBV6-2/TRBV6-3 | many | TGTGCCAGCAGTCTGGTAGTCCGACCCTACAATGAGCAGTTCTTC | CASSLVVRPYNEQFF
TRBJ1-4 | - | 14 | TRBV6-1 | many | TGTGCCAGCAGCAACGGAGGACAAGTTGAAAAACTGTTTTTT | CASSNGGQVEKLFF
TRBJ1-6 | TRBD1 | 15 | TRBV2 | many | TGTGCCAGCTCCCGAAGGGGGCCTTTCGGAGAATCCCTCCACTTT | CASSRRGPFGESLHF
TRBJ1-6 | - | 15 | TRBV12-3/TRBV12-4 | many | TGTGCCAGCAGTTGGGACGGCGGCTCTCATTCACCCCTCCACTTT | CASSWDGGSHSPLHF
TRBJ2-7 | - | 11 | TRBV6-2/TRBV6-3 | - | TGTGCCAGCAGTTCTAGAGTTGAGCAGTACTTC | CASSSRVEQYF
TRBJ2-7 | TRBD1 | 13 | TRBV28 | - | TGTGCCACCCTTGGGACAGGACCCTACGAGCAGTACTTC | CATLGTGPYEQYF
TRBJ2-5 | TRBD1 | 15 | TRBV7-9 | - | TGTGCCAGCAGCCCGGGACAGGGTCTCCAAGAGACCCAGTACTTC | CASSPGQGLQETQYF
TRBJ2-7 | - | 15 | TRBV11-2 | - | TGTGCCAGCAGCTTAGCGGAGACGGACGGCTACGAGCAGTACTTC | CASSLAETDGYEQYF
TRBJ2-7 | TRBD1 | 14 | TRBV11-3 | many | TGTGCCAGCAGCCCTGGACAGGACTCCTACGAGCAGTACTTC | CASSPGQDSYEQYF
TRBJ2-7 | - | 16 | TRBV4-3 | many | TGCGCCAGCAGCCAAGATTTGACTATGCTCTCCTACGAGCAGTACTTC | CASSQDLTMLSYEQYF
TRBJ2-1 | - | 14 | TRBV28 | many | TGTGCCAGCAGTTCTCAGACAGGTCCCAATGAGCAGTTCTTC | CASSSQTGPNEQFF
TRBJ2-5 | - | 12 | TRBV7-8 | many | TGTGCCAGCAGCGAAGGCTTGGAGACCCAGTACTTC | CASSEGLETQYF
TRBJ1-5 | TRBD1 | 15 | TRBV2 | many | TGTGCCAGCAGTGGGGGACAGGGGGCGAATCAGCCCCAGCATTTT | CASSGGQGANQPQHF
TRBJ1-6 | - | 13 | TRBV5-6 | - | TGTGCCAGCAGACGGGTCCTTGATTCACCCCTCCACTTT | CASRRVLDSPLHF
TRBJ2-7 | - | 12 | TRBV7-9 | many | TGTGCCAGCAGCAATAGGAACTACGAGCAGTACTTC | CASSNRNYEQYF
TRBJ2-7 | - | 13 | TRBV7-2 | many | TGTGCCAGCAGCCCCTTCGGACTGGGGGAGCAGTACTTC | CASSPFGLGEQYF
TRBJ2-4 | TRBD2 | 16 | TRBV4-1 | few | TGCGCCAGCAGCCACGGAGGGGCGGGAGGAGAAAACATTCAGTACTTC | CASSHGGAGGENIQYF
TRBJ1-1 | - | 14 | TRBV3-1 | once | TGTGCCAGCAGCCGGGAGGGGGGCGGCGCTGAAGCTTTCTTT | CASSREGGGAEAFF
TRBJ2-3 | TRBD1 | 16 | TRBV12-3/TRBV12-4 | many | TGTGCCAGCAGTTTCTCGGACAGGAGATTCACAGATACGCAGTATTTT | CASSFSDRRFTDTQYF
TRBJ1-5 | - | 15 | TRBV4-1 | - | TGCGCCAGCAGCCCGGGCAGGGCGCGCGGCGGAGCCCAGCATTTT | CASSPGRARGGAQHF
TRBJ2-4 | TRBD1 | 15 | TRBV11-2 | few | TGTGCCAGCAGCTTAAGGGGACAGGGCAAAAACATTCAGTACTTC | CASSLRGQGKNIQYF
TRBJ2-7 | - | 12 | TRBV2 | many | TGTGCCAGCAGTGATGAGGGTTACGAGCAGTACTTC | CASSDEGYEQYF
TRBJ1-6 | - | 15 | TRBV6-5 | few | TGTGCCAGCAGTTACACGGGATCCTATAATTCACCCCTCCACTTT | CASSYTGSYNSPLHF
TRBJ2-3 | TRBD2 | 20 | TRBV5-8 | - | TGTGCCAGCAGCTTCGGTCTCTTCCAGGTAGCGGGAGAGGTGGCAGATACGCAGTATTTT | CASSFGLFQVAGEVADTQYF
TRBJ1-1 | - | 13 | TRBV2 | - | TGTGCCAGCAGTGATGGAGCGCACACCAAAGCTTTCTTT | CASSDGAHTKAFF
TRBJ1-2 | - | 15 | TRBV7-2 | few | TGTGCCAGCACCCCAGAAGGTGGGGAGAACTATGGCTACACCTTC | CASTPEGGENYGYTF
TRBJ1-1 | - | 15 | TRBV7-9 | many | TGTGCCAGCAGCTTAGCATCTAACGGACCAAATGAAGCTTTCTTT | CASSLASNGPNEAFF
TRBJ2-1 | - | 13 | TRBV6-1 | few | TGTGCCAGAGACCCCAGGAAAAGGTATGAGCAGTTCTTC | CARDPRKRYEQFF
TRBJ2-1 | - | 20 | TRBV7-2 | many | TGTGCCAGCAGCTATAAGGCTGGGGGAAGGGTAGTGGCGATAGTCAATGAGCAGTTCTTC | CASSYKAGGRVVAIVNEQFF
TRBJ2-1 | - | 16 | TRBV29-1 | many | TGCAGCGTTGAAGACGGGACTGGAGGACCCTCCGATGAGCAGTTCTTC | CSVEDGTGGPSDEQFF
TRBJ1-5 | TRBD1 | 15 | TRBV12-3/TRBV12-4 | many | TGTGCCAGCAGTGACAGGGAGATTAGCAATCAGCCCCAGCATTTT | CASSDREISNQPQHF
TRBJ2-5 | - | 14 | TRBV18 | few | TGTGCCAGCTCTCCGAGTACCATTCCCGAGGCCCAGTACTTC | CASSPSTIPEAQYF
TRBJ2-5 | - | 15 | TRBV20-1 | many | TGCAGTGCTAGAGATATAATAAAGGGGGGAGAGACCCAGTACTTC | CSARDIIKGGETQYF
TRBJ1-1 | TRBD1 | 19 | TRBV5-1 | many | TGCGCCAGCAGCCCTTACCAAATTGACAGGGTTATTGGGAAGATTGAAGCTTTCTTT | CASSPYQIDRVIGKIEAFF
TRBJ2-1 | TRBD1 | 14 | TRBV19 | few | TGTGCCAGTAGTCCAGGGGGCAGTCGGAATGAGCAGTTCTTC | CASSPGGSRNEQFF
TRBJ1-1 | - | 14 | TRBV24-1 | many | TGTGCCACCAGTGATCGGGACTCGAGGCCTGAAGCTTTCTTT | CATSDRDSRPEAFF
TRBJ2-1 | - | 14 | TRBV5-1 | many | TGCGCCAGCAGCTTGGGGGCAGTCTCCAATGAGCAGTTCTTC | CASSLGAVSNEQFF
TRBJ1-1 | - | 16 | TRBV20-1 | - | TGCAGTGCTAGAGATATGGGCTTAGGGTTGAACACTGAAGCTTTCTTT | CSARDMGLGLNTEAFF